A selection of T cell receptor beta chains follows, all from one sample in a study of T cell changes during pregnancy in multiple sclerosis. Assay used: immunoSEQ multiplex PCR; TCRdb lists only in-frame clones, some missing. The sample lists under 75,000 clones; about 89% were seen once. This sample comprised CD4+ T cells from peripheral blood mononuclear cells, obtained after pregnancy. The receptor set was obtained from a female donor in good health, enrolled as a control in a pregnancy study. Each CDR3 is given with its conserved first and last residue. A D gene is named only where the DNA matches it firmly. A row's size may be missing; if present it is once, few, many or a size class.

v_gene: TRBV19
len: 14
d_gene: TRBD1
j_gene: TRBJ1-5
abundance: few
CDR3nt: TGTGCCAGTAGTTCCTGGGACAGCCGCCAGCCCCAGCATTTT
CDR3aa: CASSSWDSRQPQHF

v_gene: TRBV30
len: 20
d_gene: TRBD1
j_gene: TRBJ1-1
abundance: NA
CDR3nt: TGTGCCTGGAGGACCGGAACGAGTTCTGGGACAGGGGGCCGAAGGACTGAAGCTTTCTTT
CDR3aa: CAWRTGTSSGTGGRRTEAFF

v_gene: TRBV19
len: 18
d_gene: NA
j_gene: TRBJ2-1
abundance: NA
CDR3nt: TGTGCCAGTGGGGAAGGGGGGGGCTTCATCACAAACCACAATGAGCAGTTCTTC
CDR3aa: CASGEGGGFITNHNEQFF

v_gene: TRBV6-5
len: 15
d_gene: NA
j_gene: TRBJ2-1
abundance: NA
CDR3nt: TGTGCCAGCAGTGCTGGGAGAAGCTCCTACAATGAGCAGTTCTTC
CDR3aa: CASSAGRSSYNEQFF

v_gene: TRBV2
len: 13
d_gene: NA
j_gene: TRBJ1-6
abundance: few
CDR3nt: TGTGCCAGCAGTGACCAGGGAAATTCACCCCTCCACTTT
CDR3aa: CASSDQGNSPLHF

v_gene: TRBV6-4
len: 12
d_gene: TRBD1
j_gene: TRBJ1-1
abundance: NA
CDR3nt: TGTGCCAGCAGTGACTCGGAGGGGGCGGCTTTCTTT
CDR3aa: CASSDSEGAAFF

v_gene: TRBV7-2
len: 15
d_gene: NA
j_gene: TRBJ1-3
abundance: NA
CDR3nt: TGTGCCAGCAGCTCAAAGCGGAGCTCTGGAAACACCATATATTTT
CDR3aa: CASSSKRSSGNTIYF

v_gene: TRBV19
len: 15
d_gene: TRBD1
j_gene: TRBJ1-1
abundance: NA
CDR3nt: TGTGCCAGTAGGCAACCCGGGACAGGGAACACTGAAGCTTTCTTT
CDR3aa: CASRQPGTGNTEAFF

v_gene: TRBV29-1
len: 11
d_gene: NA
j_gene: TRBJ1-2
abundance: NA
CDR3nt: TGCAGCGCCCAGGAAGGCTATGGCTACACCTTC
CDR3aa: CSAQEGYGYTF

v_gene: TRBV7-2
len: 13
d_gene: NA
j_gene: TRBJ2-1
abundance: NA
CDR3nt: TGTGCCAGCAGCCCGGGACTGCCTGGAGAGCAGTTCTTC
CDR3aa: CASSPGLPGEQFF

v_gene: TRBV7-8
len: 15
d_gene: NA
j_gene: TRBJ2-1
abundance: NA
CDR3nt: TGTGCCAGCAGCGCAACTCCCTGGAGCTACAATGAGCAGTTCTTC
CDR3aa: CASSATPWSYNEQFF

v_gene: TRBV5-1
len: 14
d_gene: NA
j_gene: TRBJ2-4
abundance: NA
CDR3nt: TGCGCCAGCAGCCTGACAGTAGCCAAAAACATTCAGTACTTC
CDR3aa: CASSLTVAKNIQYF

v_gene: TRBV19
len: 14
d_gene: TRBD1
j_gene: TRBJ1-6
abundance: NA
CDR3nt: TGTGCCAGTAGGCCGGGACAGGGGGCGTCACCCCTCCACTTT
CDR3aa: CASRPGQGASPLHF

v_gene: TRBV7-3
len: 14
d_gene: TRBD2
j_gene: TRBJ2-1
abundance: NA
CDR3nt: TGTGCCAGCAGACGCAGCGGGGGGGCAAATGAGCAGTTCTTC
CDR3aa: CASRRSGGANEQFF

v_gene: TRBV30
len: 14
d_gene: TRBD1
j_gene: TRBJ1-6
abundance: NA
CDR3nt: TGTGCCTATATAAACAGGGGGCGGAATTCACCCCTCCACTTT
CDR3aa: CAYINRGRNSPLHF

v_gene: TRBV4-2
len: 14
d_gene: NA
j_gene: TRBJ1-6
abundance: once
CDR3nt: TGTGCCAGCAGCCAAGACCGGGAAAATTCACCCCTCCACTTT
CDR3aa: CASSQDRENSPLHF

v_gene: TRBV7-3
len: 15
d_gene: NA
j_gene: TRBJ1-1
abundance: few
CDR3nt: TGTGCCAGCAGCTTAATCGGAGGGGTCGACACTGAAGCTTTCTTT
CDR3aa: CASSLIGGVDTEAFF

v_gene: TRBV7-2
len: 13
d_gene: NA
j_gene: TRBJ1-1
abundance: once
CDR3nt: TGTGCCAGCAGCCATACAGAGAACACTGAAGCTTTCTTT
CDR3aa: CASSHTENTEAFF

v_gene: TRBV18
len: 13
d_gene: NA
j_gene: TRBJ1-1
abundance: NA
CDR3nt: TGTGCCAGCTATAAACAGGAGGGCACTGAAGCTTTCTTT
CDR3aa: CASYKQEGTEAFF

v_gene: TRBV7-2
len: 14
d_gene: NA
j_gene: TRBJ1-1
abundance: NA
CDR3nt: TGTGCCAGCAGCCCAGACTACGGGAACACTGAAGCTTTCTTT
CDR3aa: CASSPDYGNTEAFF

v_gene: TRBV10-3
len: 13
d_gene: NA
j_gene: TRBJ1-4
abundance: NA
CDR3nt: TGTGCCATCAGCAGGGTTACTAATGAAAAACTGTTTTTT
CDR3aa: CAISRVTNEKLFF

v_gene: TRBV5-1
len: 14
d_gene: NA
j_gene: TRBJ1-3
abundance: NA
CDR3nt: TGCGCCAGCAGCCCCGACAGAATTGGAAACACCATATATTTT
CDR3aa: CASSPDRIGNTIYF

v_gene: TRBV7-2
len: 18
d_gene: TRBD1
j_gene: TRBJ1-5
abundance: once
CDR3nt: TGTGCCAGCAGCTTAGCGCGGACAGGAGGATATAGCAATCAGCCCCAGCATTTT
CDR3aa: CASSLARTGGYSNQPQHF

v_gene: TRBV29-1
len: 13
d_gene: NA
j_gene: TRBJ2-1
abundance: NA
CDR3nt: TGCAGCGTCGAACCCTTTTCCTACAATGAGCAGTTCTTC
CDR3aa: CSVEPFSYNEQFF

v_gene: TRBV7-8
len: 16
d_gene: TRBD1
j_gene: TRBJ2-7
abundance: NA
CDR3nt: TGTGCCAGCAGCTTAGAGGGGGCAGGTATGTCCTACGAGCAGTACTTC
CDR3aa: CASSLEGAGMSYEQYF

v_gene: TRBV19
len: 16
d_gene: TRBD1
j_gene: TRBJ2-6
abundance: NA
CDR3nt: TGTGCCAGTAGTACGGACAGGGACTCTGGGGCCAACGTCCTGACTTTC
CDR3aa: CASSTDRDSGANVLTF

v_gene: TRBV4-3
len: 13
d_gene: NA
j_gene: TRBJ1-6
abundance: few
CDR3nt: TGCGCCAGCAGCCAAGAACAGGTTTCACCCCTCCACTTT
CDR3aa: CASSQEQVSPLHF

v_gene: TRBV7-9
len: 16
d_gene: TRBD1
j_gene: TRBJ1-2
abundance: NA
CDR3nt: TGTGCCAGCAGCCCTACCCGCACAGGGGGCACTTATGGCTACACCTTC
CDR3aa: CASSPTRTGGTYGYTF

v_gene: TRBV6-6
len: 16
d_gene: TRBD1
j_gene: TRBJ1-5
abundance: NA
CDR3nt: TGTGCCAGCAGTTACCAGGGCCGGGACAGAAATCAGCCCCAGCATTTT
CDR3aa: CASSYQGRDRNQPQHF

v_gene: TRBV5-8
len: 16
d_gene: NA
j_gene: TRBJ1-2
abundance: NA
CDR3nt: TGTGCCAGCAGCGACCGCGGGGGGGCGCCTGGCTATGGCTACACCTTC
CDR3aa: CASSDRGGAPGYGYTF

v_gene: TRBV9
len: 15
d_gene: NA
j_gene: TRBJ2-3
abundance: NA
CDR3nt: TGTGCCAGCAGCGTTGGAGGGGCCGCCGCAGATACGCAGTATTTT
CDR3aa: CASSVGGAAADTQYF

v_gene: TRBV7-9
len: 13
d_gene: NA
j_gene: TRBJ2-2
abundance: NA
CDR3nt: TGTGCCAGCAGCTCCGCGAACACCGGGGAGCTGTTTTTT
CDR3aa: CASSSANTGELFF

v_gene: TRBV4-2
len: 16
d_gene: TRBD2
j_gene: TRBJ2-3
abundance: NA
CDR3nt: TGTGCCAGCAGCCAAGAAAGGGGCGGGGGGACAGATACGCAGTATTTT
CDR3aa: CASSQERGGGTDTQYF

v_gene: TRBV7-8
len: 15
d_gene: NA
j_gene: TRBJ2-3
abundance: NA
CDR3nt: TGTGCCAGCAGCTTTTTTATGGGCAGCACAGATACGCAGTATTTT
CDR3aa: CASSFFMGSTDTQYF

v_gene: TRBV10-3
len: 16
d_gene: TRBD1
j_gene: TRBJ1-1
abundance: once
CDR3nt: TGTGCCATCAGGCGGGACAGGGATCACCTAAACACTGAAGCTTTCTTT
CDR3aa: CAIRRDRDHLNTEAFF

v_gene: TRBV7-6
len: 14
d_gene: NA
j_gene: TRBJ1-1
abundance: NA
CDR3nt: TGTGCCAGCAGCTTAGGACAGGCGAACACTGAAGCTTTCTTT
CDR3aa: CASSLGQANTEAFF

v_gene: TRBV6-5
len: 14
d_gene: NA
j_gene: TRBJ1-2
abundance: NA
CDR3nt: TGTGCCAGCAGTTTTGGAAGAGCAGGGGTTGGCTACACCTTC
CDR3aa: CASSFGRAGVGYTF

v_gene: TRBV27
len: 11
d_gene: NA
j_gene: TRBJ2-1
abundance: NA
CDR3nt: TGTGCCAGCAGGTTGGGGCAAAAGCAGTTCTTC
CDR3aa: CASRLGQKQFF

v_gene: TRBV19
len: 14
d_gene: NA
j_gene: TRBJ1-1
abundance: NA
CDR3nt: TGTGCCAGTAGTATAGTAGGGGTGGGCACTGAAGCTTTCTTT
CDR3aa: CASSIVGVGTEAFF

v_gene: TRBV4-1
len: 14
d_gene: NA
j_gene: TRBJ1-2
abundance: NA
CDR3nt: TGCGCCAGCAGCCAAGATTCCAGAAACTATGGCTACACCTTC
CDR3aa: CASSQDSRNYGYTF